These 27 T cell receptor beta chains share one sample of origin, sequenced in a study of blood T cell repertoires in COVID-19. The data were produced by immunoSEQ multiplex PCR, yet TCRdb's version contains in-frame clones alone and is incomplete. The data show 110,000 or so clones, approximately 90% seen once. The sequenced material came from peripheral blood. The receptors were gathered from a human donor in a cohort sampled during active COVID-19.

J is TRBJ2-7 and V is TRBV5-1; 7 nucleotides align to TRBD1. This CDR3 is built from 16 residues. With 0 bases clipped from V and 4 bases from J, the junction kept 10 bases outside the gene matches. Germline loops: CDR1 SGHRS, CDR2 YFSETQ. CDR3 nucleotides: TGCGCCAGCAGCTTGGTAGTTGAGGGGGCCTTATACGAGCAGTACTTC. It is translated as CASSLVVEGALYEQYF.

The gene calls are TRBV5-1 and TRBJ1-1; 10 nucleotides line up with TRBD1. The germline CDR1 and CDR2 sequences are SGHRS and YFSETQ. CDR3 length equals 15 residues. The ends lost 0 bases at V and 10 bases at J; junction bases unmatched: 9. As DNA, the CDR3 is TGCGCCAGCAGCTTGGACGGTGACAGGGGGCGAGTAGCTTTCTTT. This encodes CASSLDGDRGRVAFF.

V gene TRBV11-2 combines with J gene TRBJ2-3, with D possibly matching TRBD2 (7 bases). The CDR3 length is 17 residues. Trimming stripped 1 base from V and 0 bases from J, with 14 bases between. Germline assignment: CDR1 SGHAT and CDR2 FQNNGV. CDR3 nucleotide sequence: TGTGCCAGCAGCTTAGTGGGGGGGGGCCGTAGCACAGATACGCAGTATTTT. Protein sequence: CASSLVGGGRSTDTQYF.

The chain has TRBV25-1 and TRBJ2-2; 8 bases agree with TRBD1. CDR3 length: 18 amino acids. Trimming at V came to 4 bases and at J to 5 bases, leaving 15 bases not matched to a gene. Germline CDR1 is MGHDK and CDR2 is SYGVNS. CDR3 protein: CASSGPTPTGALTGELFF. The CDR3 coding sequence is TGTGCCAGCAGTGGCCCTACCCCGACAGGGGCATTAACCGGGGAGCTGTTTTTT.

The rearrangement joins TRBV27 to TRBJ2-1; 8 positions match TRBD2. Per germline, CDR1 MNHEY and CDR2 SMNVEV (reference sequence). The V gene end was trimmed by 6 bases and the J gene end by 7 bases; junction bases not matched to a gene: 11. The CDR3 has 15 amino acids. In DNA, the CDR3 is TGTGCCAGCAGCTCCCAGCGGGGGATGAGGAATGAGCAGTTCTTC. Translated: CASSSQRGMRNEQFF.

The chain carries TRBV29-1 and TRBJ2-3, with D possibly TRBD1 on 6 matching bases. The CDR3 extends over 15 amino acids. Germline V gene lookup returns CDR1 SQVTM and CDR2 ANQGSEA. The ends were cut back, 3 bases at V and 9 bases at J, with 22 bases in the middle. In nucleotides, the CDR3 is TGCAGCGTTGAGTCCCCTCCGACAGGACGAGGGACGCAGTATTTT. It codes for CSVESPPTGRGTQYF.

In the case of this clone: At one end, the junction sequence differs from germline, possibly due to a read error. The chain links TRBV4-1 to TRBJ2-7, with TRBD2 matching over 8 bases. The CDR3 is made up of 13 amino acids. The germline V gene has CDR1 MGHRA and CDR2 YSYEKL. In DNA form, the CDR3 reads TGCGCCAGCAGCCAAGAAAGGACTAGCATCGCGGACTTC. Translated: CASSQERTSIADF.

A single count supports this clone. The chain links TRBV19 to TRBJ1-5; TRBD1 aligns across 7 bases. V trimming: 1 base; J trimming: 1 base; junction bases outside the gene matches: 1. This CDR3 has 15 residues. CDR1 and CDR2 from the germline V gene are LNHDA and SQIVND (reference sequence). The CDR3 reads CASSIAGGSNQPQHF. The CDR3 DNA reads as TGTGCCAGTAGTATAGCAGGGGGGAGCAATCAGCCCCAGCATTTT.

The chain carries TRBV11-2 and TRBJ2-7, with D possibly being TRBD1 (6 bases). Germline V lookup: CDR1 SGHAT, CDR2 FQNNGV. V gave up 5 bases and J gave up 0 bases, with 11 bases separating them. CDR3 length: 14 amino acids. The CDR3 sequence: CASSLGQASYEQYF. DNA for the CDR3: TGTGCCAGCAGCCTGGGACAAGCCTCCTACGAGCAGTACTTC.

The V gene is TRBV6-5, the J gene TRBJ1-1; D perhaps matches TRBD1 (6 bases). CDR3 length: 14 residues. The V end lost 10 bases, the J end lost 0 bases, and 15 bases lay between the germline ends. CDR1 is MNHEY and CDR2 is SVGAGI in the germline V gene. The chain's CDR3 is CATHRARMNTEAFF. CDR3 coding DNA: TGTGCCACCCACAGGGCCCGCATGAACACTGAAGCTTTCTTT.

The CDR3: CASIERGVDNEQFF. DNA for the CDR3: TGTGCCAGCATCGAGCGGGGGGTGGACAATGAGCAGTTCTTC. V is TRBV7-2 and J is TRBJ2-1; 9 nucleotides line up with TRBD2. This CDR3 region has 14 residues. V shed 7 bases, J shed 5 bases, and the junction held 6 bases outside the gene matches. Germline CDR1 SGHTA, CDR2 FQGNSA.

J is TRBJ2-3 and V is TRBV19, with D uncertain. CDR1 and CDR2 from the germline V gene are LNHDA and SQIVND (reference sequence). This CDR3 has 13 residues. V was clipped by 4 bases and J by 4 bases, with 9 bases between them. The CDR3 sequence: CASSTLSADTQYF. DNA of the CDR3: TGTGCCAGTAGTACCCTGTCGGCAGATACGCAGTATTTT.

The J gene is TRBJ2-5, the V gene TRBV19, with D unresolved. This CDR3 contains 13 residues. Germline V CDR1 and CDR2: LNHDA, SQIVND (reference sequence). With 6 bases removed from V and 1 base from J, the gap between germline ends came to 9 bases. DNA for the CDR3: TGTGCCAGTAGGAAAAGCGCCCAAGAGACCCAGTACTTC. It is translated as CASRKSAQETQYF.

V gene TRBV9 combines with J gene TRBJ2-2, with D maybe TRBD1 (6 bases). The CDR3 has 16 residues. Germline values: CDR1 SGDLS, CDR2 YYNGEE. The V end lost 3 bases, the J end lost 3 bases, and 15 bases lay between the germline ends. The CDR3 nucleotides read TGTGCCAGCAGCGCGGGCCAAACAGGGCACACCGGGGAGCTGTTTTTT. Protein sequence: CASSAGQTGHTGELFF.

The rearrangement links TRBV4-2 to TRBJ2-5, with 7 bases aligning to TRBD1. The CDR3 has 15 amino acids. V shed 4 bases, J shed 0 bases, and the junction held 5 bases outside the gene matches. In germline, CDR1 is LGHNA, CDR2 YNFKEQ. In DNA form, the CDR3 reads TGTGCCAGCAGCCGACAGGGATGGGACCAAGAGACCCAGTACTTC. Amino acid sequence: CASSRQGWDQETQYF.

This chain links TRBV18 with TRBJ2-7; 8 bases agree with TRBD1. The trim removed 6 bases at V and 2 bases at J, leaving 9 bases unmatched. The germline gives CDR1 KGHSH, CDR2 LQKENI. The CDR3 has 15 amino acids. CDR3 sequence reads: CASSPRQGITYEQYF. The CDR3 coding sequence is TGTGCCAGCTCGCCTCGACAGGGGATCACCTACGAGCAGTACTTC.

The V and J genes are TRBV7-2 and TRBJ2-3; D unresolved. Germline assignment: CDR1 SGHTA and CDR2 FQGNSA. This CDR3 spans 13 amino acids. Trimming left V 5 bases short and J 6 bases short, with 12 bases between. The CDR3 coding sequence is TGTGCCAGCAGCCGCACAGTTGGGGATACGCAGTATTTT. Its translation is CASSRTVGDTQYF.

The V and J genes are TRBV5-4 and TRBJ2-1; 10 bases are shared with TRBD1. The CDR3 has 15 residues. V dropped 0 bases and J dropped 6; count of bases not matched to a gene: 3. CDR1 and CDR2 from the germline V gene are SGHNT and YYREEE (reference sequence). The CDR3 loop is CASSLDRDRGNEQFF. Here the CDR3 DNA reads TGTGCCAGCAGCTTGGACCGGGACAGGGGCAATGAGCAGTTCTTC.

This clone was found a few times. The junction and the germline gene differ at one end; a read error may be behind it. The chain uses TRBV5-1 and TRBJ2-2, with 8 bases matching TRBD2. CDR1 SGHRS and CDR2 YFSETQ come from the germline V gene. The CDR3 covers 16 residues. The CDR3 loop is CASSLAGTSRGGELFF. CDR3 sequence (DNA): TGCGCCAGCAGTTTGGCCGGGACTAGTAGAGGCGGGGAGCTGTTTTTT.

V gene TRBV5-6 combines with J gene TRBJ2-7; a weak D match, TRBD1 (6 bases). This CDR3 has 15 residues. From germline, CDR1 is SGHDT and CDR2 YYEEEE. V was shortened by 4 bases and J by 0 bases, with 14 bases between the two germline ends. CDR3 residues: CASSSTGNNSYEQYF. CDR3 in DNA: TGTGCCAGCAGCAGCACAGGGAATAACTCCTACGAGCAGTACTTC.

This chain connects TRBV5-6 to TRBJ2-5; 8 positions match TRBD2. Trimming removed 0 bases from V and 1 base from J; junction bases left unmatched: 5. Per germline, CDR1 SGHDT and CDR2 YYEEEE. The CDR3 runs 16 residues. CDR3 nucleotide sequence: TGTGCCAGCAGCTTGGCCGTGACTAGCGTCCAAGAGACCCAGTACTTC. It codes for CASSLAVTSVQETQYF.

The V gene is TRBV6-6, the J gene TRBJ1-2; D is unresolved. The germline V gene has CDR1 MNHNY and CDR2 SVGAGI (reference sequence). The CDR3 sequence is 14 residues long. V lost 2 bases to trimming and J lost 1 base, with 8 bases between them. The CDR3 bases are TGTGCCAGCAGTTACCTCCCTGTTAACTATGGCTACACCTTC. Its translation is CASSYLPVNYGYTF.

This chain connects TRBV2 to TRBJ2-7; 10 nucleotides align to TRBD1. V trimming: 1 base; J trimming: 4 bases; junction bases outside the gene matches: 1. The germline V gene has CDR1 SNHLY and CDR2 FYNNEI. The CDR3 runs 14 residues. CDR3 amino acids: CASSEEDRGYEQYF. The CDR3 nucleotides are TGTGCCAGCAGTGAAGAGGACAGGGGGTACGAGCAGTACTTC.

This rearrangement joins TRBV7-9 to TRBJ2-5; a weak D match, TRBD1 (5 bases). The germline V gene encodes CDR1 SEHNR and CDR2 FQNEAQ (reference sequence). V was clipped by 9 bases and J by 4 bases, with 9 bases between them. This CDR3 region has 11 residues. The CDR3 spells CASQGGETQYF. CDR3 bases: TGTGCCAGTCAGGGTGGAGAGACCCAGTACTTC.

The gene calls are TRBV14 and TRBJ1-6; TRBD1 is a possible D gene (5 bases). Germline V gene lookup returns CDR1 SGHDN and CDR2 FVKESK. V lost 0 bases to trimming and J lost 4 bases, with 13 bases between them. The CDR3 has 17 residues. DNA for the CDR3: TGTGCCAGCAGCCAAGATGTAGGGGTTGGGTATAATTCACCCCTCCACTTT. This translates into CASSQDVGVGYNSPLHF.

The V and J genes are TRBV5-6 and TRBJ2-1, with TRBD2 matching 11 bases. The CDR3 is 15 residues long. CDR1 is SGHDT, CDR2 YYEEEE, per germline. The junction had 5 bases not matched to a gene; V was cut back by 0 bases and J by 9 bases. The CDR3 DNA sequence: TGTGCCAGCAGCTTGGCGCTAGCGGGAGGCGCTGAGCAGTTCTTC. It specifies CASSLALAGGAEQFF.

The V call is TRBV19, the J call TRBJ1-1; TRBD1 matches at 7 bases. The CDR3 runs to 13 residues. The junction had 4 bases not matched to a gene; V was cut back by 4 bases and J by 5 bases. CDR1 is LNHDA and CDR2 is SQIVND in the germline V gene (reference sequence). CDR3 sequence: CASSTKTGTEAFF. The CDR3 DNA is TGTGCCAGTAGTACAAAGACAGGGACTGAAGCTTTCTTT.